Listed here is a single T cell receptor beta chain. Per the original methods: Reference gene primer amplification gave nucleated cell count estimates. Assay used: immunoSEQ multiplex PCR; TCRdb lists only in-frame clones, some missing. The V and J calls and clone size come from that table; D and trimming were worked out from the DNA. Of under 55,000 clones listed, around 85% are singletons. The CDR3 covers 16 residues. V shed 0 bases and J shed 1 base, with 11 bases lying between them. Per germline, CDR1 SGDLS and CDR2 YYNGEE. This specimen comes from a study of blood T cell repertoires in COVID-19. Across the study: T cells, B-cell-depleted T cells, or PBMCs provided the cDNA or gDNA that served as material.

This clonotype was sampled from a woman of 80 years or more with acute or convalescent COVID-19. What was sequenced was peripheral blood. V and J are TRBV9 and TRBJ2-1; D possibly corresponds to TRBD2 (7 bases). This CDR3 is CASSVGGGGSYNEQFF. The CDR3 coding sequence is TGTGCCAGCAGCGTAGGGGGAGGGGGATCCTACAATGAGCAGTTCTTC.